The 24 T cell receptor beta chains reported below all come from one sample, sequenced in a study of blood T cell repertoires in COVID-19. Sequenced by immunoSEQ multiplex PCR; TCRdb stores in-frame clones only, minus some. The sample lists a few hundred thousand clones; 90% were seen once. The sample consisted of PBMCs or T cells enriched from blood (not recorded which). The receptor set was obtained from a woman in her late teens or twenties with acute COVID-19.

The chain joins TRBV7-2 to TRBJ2-5, with no clear D. The V gene lost 3 bases and the J gene lost 4 bases, with 9 bases spanning the gap. The CDR3 length is 13 residues. Germline V gene data show CDR1 as SGHTA and CDR2 as FQGNSA. CDR3 sequence (DNA): TGTGCCAGCAGCTTGACGCGGTTAGAGACCCAGTACTTC. This encodes CASSLTRLETQYF. Combining the CDR3 with reference TRBV7-2 and TRBJ2-5 gives the whole variable domain GAGVSQSPSNKVTEKGKDVELRCDPISGHTALYWYRQSLGQGLEFLIYFQGNSAPDKSGLPSDRFSAERTGGSVSTLTIQRTQQEDSAVYLCASSLTRLETQYFGPGTRLLVL.

The genes are TRBV30 and TRBJ2-3; the match to TRBD2 covers 7 bases. This CDR3 has 14 residues. J was trimmed by 3 bases and V by 1 base; bases with no gene match: 4. CDR1 GTSNPN and CDR2 SVGIG come from the germline V gene (reference sequence). CDR3 nucleotide sequence: TGTGCCTGGAGTGAGCGGGGAAAAACAGATACGCAGTATTTT. Amino acids: CAWSERGKTDTQYF.

CDR3 coding DNA: TGTGCCAGCAGCCTCGTAGGAGGAGCGGGAGGGACCTACGAGCAGTACTTC. Translation: CASSLVGGAGGTYEQYF. The chain couples TRBV11-2 to TRBJ2-7, with TRBD2 matching 10 bases. CDR3 length: 17 amino acids. Germline-derived CDR1 and CDR2 are SGHAT and FQNNGV. V lost 5 bases, J lost 2 bases, and 12 bases stayed unmatched. The full variable domain, in which reference TRBV11-2 and TRBJ2-7 provide the parts outside the CDR3, is EAGVAQSPRYKIIEKRQSVAFWCNPISGHATLYWYQQILGQGPKLLIQFQNNGVVDDSQLPKDRFSAERLKGVDSTLKIQPAKLEDSAVYLCASSLVGGAGGTYEQYFGPGTRLTVT.

This clone occurred a few times. The genes are TRBV19 and TRBJ1-5, with TRBD1 identical over 11 bases. Germline assignment: CDR1 LNHDA and CDR2 SQIVND (reference sequence). The CDR3 is 15 amino acids. With 3 bases clipped from V and 7 bases from J, the junction kept 5 bases outside the gene matches. The CDR3 loop is CASSIAGTGGQPQHF. Here the CDR3 DNA reads TGTGCCAGTAGTATCGCTGGGACAGGGGGGCAGCCCCAGCATTTT.

A single count supports this clone. The gene calls are TRBV7-9 and TRBJ1-2; D gene ambiguous. Germline V gene sequence: CDR1 SEHNR, CDR2 FQNEAQ (reference sequence). With 5 bases removed from V and 1 base from J, the gap between germline ends came to 17 bases. This CDR3 spans 16 amino acids. The CDR3 reads CASSPSWPRVNYGYTF. For the CDR3, the DNA is TGTGCCAGCAGCCCGAGTTGGCCGCGGGTTAACTATGGCTACACCTTC.

The chain uses TRBV24-1 and TRBJ2-5, with unresolved D. Trimming pared 5 bases from V and 5 bases from J, leaving 26 bases between. The CDR3 spans 18 residues. Germline CDR1 KGHDR, CDR2 SFDVKD. The CDR3 DNA follows: TGTGCCACCAGTGCACCTATGTCGGAAGGCGGATTGCGTGAGACCCAGTACTTC. Translation gives CATSAPMSEGGLRETQYF.

DNA for the CDR3: TGTGCCAGCAGTTACACGAAAGCAAGCGGAGCCCGCGCCAAAAACATTCAGTACTTC. It encodes CASSYTKASGARAKNIQYF. The chain carries TRBV6-2 or TRBV6-3 and TRBJ2-4; D might be TRBD2 (5 bases). Per the germline V gene, CDR1 is MNHEY and CDR2 is SVGEGT. Trimming removed 2 bases at V and 1 base at J, with 21 bases between. This CDR3 has 19 residues.

The chain combines TRBV14 with TRBJ1-1, with 10 positions matching TRBD1. From germline, CDR1 is SGHDN and CDR2 FVKESK. The junction had 11 bases not matched to a gene; V was cut back by 2 bases and J by 8 bases. There are 16 residues in the CDR3. CDR3 loop: CASSQHPGQGLLEAFF. CDR3 in DNA: TGTGCCAGCAGCCAACATCCGGGACAGGGGCTTTTAGAAGCTTTCTTT.

The gene calls are TRBV5-6 and TRBJ2-1, with 10 bases aligning to TRBD2. Germline V gene sequence: CDR1 SGHDT, CDR2 YYEEEE. The ends lost 0 bases at V and 9 bases at J; junction bases unmatched: 6. CDR3 size: 15 residues. In nucleotides, the CDR3 is TGTGCCAGCAGCTTGGAGGGACTAGCGTGGGGTGAGCAGTTCTTC. It translates to CASSLEGLAWGEQFF. Full variable domain (missing parts from reference TRBV5-6 and TRBJ2-1): DAGVTQSPTHLIKTRGQQVTLRCSPKSGHDTVSWYQQALGQGPQFIFQYYEEEERQRGNFPDRFSGHQFPNYSSELNVNALLLGDSALYLCASSLEGLAWGEQFFGPGTRLTVL.

In DNA form, the CDR3 reads TGTGCCAGCAGTCCCCACCACGGAGGCACAGATACGCAGTATTTT. Translating gives CASSPHHGGTDTQYF. The chain is built from TRBV28 and TRBJ2-3; D is unresolved. This CDR3 comprises 15 residues. Per the germline V gene, CDR1 is MDHEN and CDR2 is SYDVKM. The V end lost 5 bases, the J end lost 1 base, and 13 bases lay between the germline ends.

This chain uses TRBV5-1 with TRBJ1-1; tentative D call: TRBD1 (6 bases). In germline, CDR1 is SGHRS, CDR2 YFSETQ. The CDR3 extends over 15 amino acids. Trimming cost V 3 bases and J 0 bases, with 12 bases left between them. The CDR3 nucleotides read TGCGCCAGCAGCTCCCTACAGGGAATGAACACTGAAGCTTTCTTT. Protein sequence: CASSSLQGMNTEAFF.

This sequence joins TRBV19 and TRBJ1-1; D remains ambiguous. The ends were cut back, 5 bases at V and 2 bases at J, with 12 bases in the middle. CDR1 is LNHDA, CDR2 SQIVND, per germline (reference sequence). This CDR3 has 14 amino acids. The CDR3 nucleotides are TGTGCCAGTAGTTTGTCCCCAACTAACACTGAAGCTTTCTTT. This sequence encodes CASSLSPTNTEAFF. The complete variable domain, with remaining parts taken from reference TRBV19 and TRBJ1-1, reads DGGITQSPKYLFRKEGQNVTLSCEQNLNHDAMYWYRQDPGQGLRLIYYSQIVNDFQKGDIAEGYSVSREKKESFPLTVTSAQKNPTAFYLCASSLSPTNTEAFFGQGTRLTVV.

This chain links TRBV7-9 with TRBJ1-4; no clear D. Germline CDR1 is SEHNR and CDR2 is FQNEAQ (reference sequence). CDR3 length: 15 amino acids. The V gene lost 5 bases and the J gene lost 0 bases, with 10 bases spanning the gap. The chain's CDR3 is CASSKTGATNEKLFF. CDR3 DNA sequence: TGTGCCAGCAGCAAAACGGGAGCAACTAATGAAAAACTGTTTTTT. Filled out from reference TRBV7-9 and TRBJ1-4, the complete variable domain reads DTGVSQNPRHKITKRGQNVTFRCDPISEHNRLYWYRQTLGQGPEFLTYFQNEAQLEKSRLLSDRFSAERPKGSFSTLEIQRTEQGDSAMYLCASSKTGATNEKLFFGSGTQLSVL.

This chain joins TRBV27 and TRBJ2-1; the D gene is possibly TRBD2 (7 bases). The germline V and J ends were trimmed by 8 bases and 3 bases, with 14 bases remaining between them. CDR3 length equals 14 residues. Germline CDR1 is MNHEY and CDR2 is SMNVEV (reference sequence). This CDR3 is CASWGRGSYNEQFF. DNA of the CDR3: TGTGCCAGCTGGGGGAGGGGGAGCTACAATGAGCAGTTCTTC.

This clone occurred once. V is TRBV6-5 and J is TRBJ1-3; D gene unclear. Germline V CDR1 and CDR2: MNHEY, SVGAGI. The V end lost 0 bases, the J end lost 1 base, and 10 bases lay between the germline ends. The CDR3 is made up of 16 amino acids. The CDR3 region is CASSYSGAVSGNTIYF. CDR3 DNA sequence: TGTGCCAGCAGTTACTCGGGAGCAGTGTCTGGAAACACCATATATTTT.

This chain joins TRBV2 and TRBJ1-2; D possibly corresponds to TRBD1 (6 bases). This CDR3 contains 13 residues. V was cut by 7 bases and J by 7 bases, with 16 bases left in between. Germline V gene lookup returns CDR1 SNHLY and CDR2 FYNNEI. This chain's CDR3 is CASTLQGSTGYTF. CDR3 DNA sequence: TGTGCCAGCACCTTACAGGGATCCACTGGCTACACCTTC.

The chain is built from TRBV28 and TRBJ1-3; perhaps TRBD1 as D (6 bases). V was clipped by 6 bases and J by 0 bases, with 24 bases between them. The CDR3 has 19 amino acids. Germline-derived CDR1 and CDR2 are MDHEN and SYDVKM. CDR3 loop: CASRARTVGMKISGNTIYF. CDR3 DNA sequence: TGTGCCAGCAGGGCTAGGACAGTCGGGATGAAAATCTCTGGAAACACCATATATTTT.

The CDR3 sequence: CASSFVSGGDYNEQFF. For the CDR3, the DNA is TGTGCCAGCAGCTTTGTGTCGGGGGGCGACTACAATGAGCAGTTCTTC. The rearrangement links TRBV11-3 to TRBJ2-1, with D perhaps TRBD2 (7 bases). This CDR3 contains 16 residues. The germline gives CDR1 SGHNT, CDR2 YENEEA. Trimming took off 3 bases at V and 3 bases at J, with 15 bases between the two ends.

J is TRBJ2-2 and V is TRBV7-9; weak D call: TRBD2 (7 bases). Between the trimmed V and J ends, which lost 1 base and 5 bases, there was a span of 17 bases. The CDR3 is made up of 17 amino acids. CDR1 and CDR2 (germline): SEHNR, FQNEAQ (reference sequence). CDR3 nucleotides: TGTGCCAGCAGCTTAGTGGTACTACAGGGAGGGACCGGGGAGCTGTTTTTT. Protein product: CASSLVVLQGGTGELFF. The complete variable domain, with remaining parts taken from reference TRBV7-9 and TRBJ2-2, reads DTGVSQNPRHKITKRGQNVTFRCDPISEHNRLYWYRQTLGQGPEFLTYFQNEAQLEKSRLLSDRFSAERPKGSFSTLEIQRTEQGDSAMYLCASSLVVLQGGTGELFFGEGSRLTVL.

The CDR3 DNA sequence: TGTGCCAGCAATCCGGGGGGCAGCGGCACTGAAGCTTTCTTT. Its protein product is CASNPGGSGTEAFF. The chain links TRBV9 to TRBJ1-1; TRBD1 might be the D (6 bases). Trimming shortened V by 6 bases and J by 4 bases, and 16 bases separated the two germline ends. The CDR3 extends over 14 amino acids. Germline V CDR1 and CDR2: SGDLS, YYNGEE. Looking up the rest from reference TRBV9 and TRBJ1-1 gives the full variable domain: DSGVTQTPKHLITATGQRVTLRCSPRSGDLSVYWYQQSLDQGLQFLIQYYNGEERAKGNILERFSAQQFPDLHSELNLSSLELGDSALYFCASNPGGSGTEAFFGQGTRLTVV.

The chain couples TRBV10-1 to TRBJ2-1; TRBD2 agrees at 10 bases. From germline, CDR1 is WNHNN and CDR2 SYGVQD (reference sequence). The trim removed 0 bases at V and 7 bases at J, leaving 9 bases unmatched. The CDR3 consists of 17 residues. The CDR3 bases are TGCGCCAGCAGTGAGTCGCCTACTAGCGGGATGGGTAATGAGCAGTTCTTC. This encodes CASSESPTSGMGNEQFF.

This chain links TRBV2 with TRBJ2-2; 7 bases agree with TRBD1. The V gene end was trimmed by 6 bases and the J gene end by 4 bases; junction bases not matched to a gene: 2. CDR1 and CDR2 (germline): SNHLY, FYNNEI. The CDR3 loop spans 13 amino acids. The CDR3: CASSDRATGELFF. The CDR3, as DNA: TGTGCCAGCAGCGACAGGGCCACCGGGGAGCTGTTTTTT.

V gene TRBV19 combines with J gene TRBJ1-4; D gene unclear. V gave up 6 bases and J gave up 4 bases, with 12 bases separating them. Germline assignment: CDR1 LNHDA and CDR2 SQIVND (reference sequence). The CDR3 runs to 14 residues. CDR3 amino acids: CASSVWRRNEKLFF. DNA for the CDR3: TGTGCCAGTAGCGTCTGGAGGCGTAATGAAAAACTGTTTTTT.

This chain connects TRBV9 to TRBJ1-4, with D maybe TRBD1 (5 bases). The CDR3 contains 15 residues. CDR1 and CDR2 from the germline V gene are SGDLS and YYNGEE. Trimming shortened V by 4 bases and J by 7 bases, and 17 bases separated the two germline ends. The DNA for the CDR3 is TGTGCCAGCAGCCCTCCCGGGACCGGGGGTGAAAAACTGTTTTTT. Translating gives CASSPPGTGGEKLFF.